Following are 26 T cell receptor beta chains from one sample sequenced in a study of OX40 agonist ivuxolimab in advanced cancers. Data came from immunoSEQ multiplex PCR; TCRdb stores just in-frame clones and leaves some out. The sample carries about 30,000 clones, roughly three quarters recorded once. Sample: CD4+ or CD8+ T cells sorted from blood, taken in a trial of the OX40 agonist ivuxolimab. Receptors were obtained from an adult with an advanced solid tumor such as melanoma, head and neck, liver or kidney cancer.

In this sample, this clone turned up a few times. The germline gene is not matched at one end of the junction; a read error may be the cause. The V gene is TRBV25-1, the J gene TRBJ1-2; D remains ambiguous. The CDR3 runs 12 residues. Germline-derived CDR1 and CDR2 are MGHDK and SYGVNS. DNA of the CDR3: TGTGCCAGCAGAGAATACAGTGAGGGCTACACCTTC. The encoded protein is CASREYSEGYTF.

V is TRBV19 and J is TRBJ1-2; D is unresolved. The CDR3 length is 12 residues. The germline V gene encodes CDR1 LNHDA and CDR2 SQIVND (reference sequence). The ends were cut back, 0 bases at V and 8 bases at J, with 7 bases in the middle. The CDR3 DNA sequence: TGTGCCAGTAGTATAGACGTGCGGGGCTACACCTTC. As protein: CASSIDVRGYTF.

CDR3 nucleotide sequence: TGTGCCAGCAGCTTAGCGACGGACAGGGGATATGGCTACACCTTC. Translating it yields CASSLATDRGYGYTF. J is TRBJ1-2 and V is TRBV7-9; 9 bases are a match to TRBD1. The ends lost 0 bases at V and 5 bases at J; junction bases unmatched: 4. CDR1 SEHNR and CDR2 FQNEAQ come from the germline V gene (reference sequence). The CDR3 is 15 residues long.

The CDR3: CASSPHRSGDEQYF. The CDR3 bases are TGTGCCAGCTCACCACACAGGTCCGGAGACGAGCAGTACTTC. J is TRBJ2-7 and V is TRBV18; the D gene is possibly TRBD1 (5 bases). Looked up from germline, CDR1 is KGHSH and CDR2 is LQKENI. The CDR3 spans 14 residues. The V end was cut by 1 base, the J end by 5 bases, with 12 bases between.

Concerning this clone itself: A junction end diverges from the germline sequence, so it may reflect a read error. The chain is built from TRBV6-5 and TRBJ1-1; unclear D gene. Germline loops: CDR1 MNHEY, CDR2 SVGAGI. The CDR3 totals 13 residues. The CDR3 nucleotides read TGTGCCAGCAGTCGTCGGGATCCCACTAAAGCTTTCTTT. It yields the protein CASSRRDPTKAFF.

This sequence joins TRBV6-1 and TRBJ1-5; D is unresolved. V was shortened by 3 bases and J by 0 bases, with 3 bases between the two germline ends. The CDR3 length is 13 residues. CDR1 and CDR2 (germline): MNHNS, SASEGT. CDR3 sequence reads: CASSESSNQPQHF. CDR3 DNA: TGTGCCAGCAGTGAGAGTAGCAATCAGCCCCAGCATTTT.

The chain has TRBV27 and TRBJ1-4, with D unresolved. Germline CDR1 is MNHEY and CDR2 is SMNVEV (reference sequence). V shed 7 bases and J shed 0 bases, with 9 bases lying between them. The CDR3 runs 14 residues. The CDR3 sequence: CASKLLATNEKLFF. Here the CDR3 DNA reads TGTGCCAGCAAACTGCTTGCAACTAATGAAAAACTGTTTTTT.

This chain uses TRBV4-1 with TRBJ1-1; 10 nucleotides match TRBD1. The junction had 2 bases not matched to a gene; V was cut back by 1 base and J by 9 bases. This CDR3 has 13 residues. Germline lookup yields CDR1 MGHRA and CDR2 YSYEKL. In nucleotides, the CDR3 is TGCGCCAGCAGCCAAGTTGACAGGGGGCAAGCTTTCTTT. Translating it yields CASSQVDRGQAFF.

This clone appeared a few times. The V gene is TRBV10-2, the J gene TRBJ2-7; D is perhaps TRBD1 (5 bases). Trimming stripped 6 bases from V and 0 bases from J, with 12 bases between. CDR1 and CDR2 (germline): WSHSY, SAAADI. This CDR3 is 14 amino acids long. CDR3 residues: CASRTGHLSYEQYF. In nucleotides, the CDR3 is TGCGCCAGCAGAACAGGACACCTCTCCTACGAGCAGTACTTC.

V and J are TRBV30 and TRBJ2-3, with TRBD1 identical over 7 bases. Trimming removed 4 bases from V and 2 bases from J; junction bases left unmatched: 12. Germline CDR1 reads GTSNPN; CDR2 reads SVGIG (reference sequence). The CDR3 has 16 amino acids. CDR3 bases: TGTGCCTGGAAGGAGAAGGACAGGACTGTCACAGATACGCAGTATTTT. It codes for CAWKEKDRTVTDTQYF. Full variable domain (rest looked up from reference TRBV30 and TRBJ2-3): SQTIHQWPATLVQPVGSPLSLECTVEGTSNPNLYWYRQAAGRGLQLLFYSVGIGQISSEVPQNLSASRPQDRQFILSSKKLLLSDSGFYLCAWKEKDRTVTDTQYFGPGTRLTVL.

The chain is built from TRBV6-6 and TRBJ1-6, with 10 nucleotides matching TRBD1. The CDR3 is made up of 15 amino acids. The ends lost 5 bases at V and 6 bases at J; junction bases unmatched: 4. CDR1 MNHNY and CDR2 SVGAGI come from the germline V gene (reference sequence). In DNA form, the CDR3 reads TGTGCCAGCAGTCACCGGGACAGGGGTAATTCACCCCTCCACTTT. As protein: CASSHRDRGNSPLHF.

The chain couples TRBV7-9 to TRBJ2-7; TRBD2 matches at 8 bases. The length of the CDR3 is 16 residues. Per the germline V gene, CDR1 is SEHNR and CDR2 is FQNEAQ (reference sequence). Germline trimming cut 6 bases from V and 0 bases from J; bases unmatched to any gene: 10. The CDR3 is CASRGSGGESSYEQYF. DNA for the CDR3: TGTGCCAGCAGAGGGAGCGGGGGCGAAAGCTCCTACGAGCAGTACTTC.

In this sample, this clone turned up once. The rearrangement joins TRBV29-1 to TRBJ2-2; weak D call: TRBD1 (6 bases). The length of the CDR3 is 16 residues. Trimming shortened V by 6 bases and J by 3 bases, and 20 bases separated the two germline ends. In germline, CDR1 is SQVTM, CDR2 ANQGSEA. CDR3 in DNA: TGCAGCGTCCAGACAGGTTTGGGTAAGGACACCGGGGAGCTGTTTTTT. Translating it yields CSVQTGLGKDTGELFF.

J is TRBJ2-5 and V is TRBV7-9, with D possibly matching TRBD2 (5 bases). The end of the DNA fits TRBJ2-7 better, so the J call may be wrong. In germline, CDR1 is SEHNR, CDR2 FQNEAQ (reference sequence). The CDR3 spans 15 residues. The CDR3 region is CASSLVEGIYYEQYF. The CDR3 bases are TGTGCCAGCAGCTTAGTCGAGGGCATATACTACGAGCAGTACTTC.

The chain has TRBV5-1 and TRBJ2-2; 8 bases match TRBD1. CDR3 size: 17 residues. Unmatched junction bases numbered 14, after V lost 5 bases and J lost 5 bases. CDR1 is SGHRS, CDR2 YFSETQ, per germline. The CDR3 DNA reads TGCGCCAGCAGTTATACCGGAAGGACAGGGAGGACCGGGGAGCTGTTTTTT. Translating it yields CASSYTGRTGRTGELFF.

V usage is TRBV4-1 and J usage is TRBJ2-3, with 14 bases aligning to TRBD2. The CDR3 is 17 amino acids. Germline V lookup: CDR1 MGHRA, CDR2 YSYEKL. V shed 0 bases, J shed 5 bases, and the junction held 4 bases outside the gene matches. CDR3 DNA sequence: TGCGCCAGCAGCCAAGATCTGACTAGCGGGGGGGTAGATACGCAGTATTTT. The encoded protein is CASSQDLTSGGVDTQYF.

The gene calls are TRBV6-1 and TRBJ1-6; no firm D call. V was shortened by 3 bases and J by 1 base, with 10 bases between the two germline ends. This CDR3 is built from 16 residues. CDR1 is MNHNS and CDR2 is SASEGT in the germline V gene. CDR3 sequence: CASSDTSYSYNSPLHF. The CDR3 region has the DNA TGTGCCAGCAGTGATACGAGTTATTCCTATAATTCACCCCTCCACTTT.

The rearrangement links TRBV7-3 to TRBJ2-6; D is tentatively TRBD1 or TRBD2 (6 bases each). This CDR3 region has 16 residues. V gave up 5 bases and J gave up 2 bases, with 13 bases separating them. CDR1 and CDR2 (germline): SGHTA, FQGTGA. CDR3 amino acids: CASSPRGGAGANVLTF. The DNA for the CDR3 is TGTGCCAGCAGCCCCAGGGGAGGAGCTGGGGCCAACGTCCTGACTTTC.

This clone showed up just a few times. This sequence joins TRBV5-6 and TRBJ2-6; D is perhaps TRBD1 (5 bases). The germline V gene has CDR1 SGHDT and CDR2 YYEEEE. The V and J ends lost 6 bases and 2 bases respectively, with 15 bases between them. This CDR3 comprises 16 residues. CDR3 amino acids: CASTDRVFTGANVLTF. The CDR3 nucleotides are TGTGCCAGCACCGACAGAGTTTTTACTGGGGCCAACGTCCTGACTTTC.

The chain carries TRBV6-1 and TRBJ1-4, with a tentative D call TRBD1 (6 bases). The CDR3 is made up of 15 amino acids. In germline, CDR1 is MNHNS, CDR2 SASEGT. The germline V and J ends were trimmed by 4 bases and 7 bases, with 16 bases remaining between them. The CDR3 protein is CASSASRGLFEKLFF. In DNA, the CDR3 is TGTGCCAGCAGTGCTTCTCGGGGGCTTTTTGAAAAACTGTTTTTT.

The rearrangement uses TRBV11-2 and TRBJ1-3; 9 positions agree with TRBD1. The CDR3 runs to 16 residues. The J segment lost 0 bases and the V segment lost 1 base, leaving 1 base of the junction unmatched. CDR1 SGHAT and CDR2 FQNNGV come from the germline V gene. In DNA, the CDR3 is TGTGCCAGCAGCTTAGGGGGACAGGGCTCTGGAAACACCATATATTTT. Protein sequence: CASSLGGQGSGNTIYF.

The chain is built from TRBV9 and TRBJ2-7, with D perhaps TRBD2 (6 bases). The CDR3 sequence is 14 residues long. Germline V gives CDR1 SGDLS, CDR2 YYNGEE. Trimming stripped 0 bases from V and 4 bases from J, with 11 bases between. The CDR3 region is CASSVGGGEYEQYF. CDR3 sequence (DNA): TGTGCCAGCAGCGTAGGTGGAGGGGAGTACGAGCAGTACTTC.

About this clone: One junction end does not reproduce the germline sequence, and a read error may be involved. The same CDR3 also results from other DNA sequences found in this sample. The CDR3 loop reads CASSQGTGRGQPQHF. DNA for the CDR3: TGTGCCAGCAGCCAAGGGACAGGGCGAGGTCAGCCCCAACATTTT. The chain links TRBV14 to TRBJ1-5, with 8 bases matching TRBD1. Germline-derived CDR1 and CDR2 are SGHDN and FVKESK. CDR3 size: 15 residues.

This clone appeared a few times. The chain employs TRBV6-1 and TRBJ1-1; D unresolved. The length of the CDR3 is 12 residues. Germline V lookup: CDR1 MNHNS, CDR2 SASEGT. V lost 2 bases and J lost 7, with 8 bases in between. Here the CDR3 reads CASSEYTGEAFF. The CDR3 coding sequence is TGTGCCAGCAGTGAATACACCGGTGAAGCTTTCTTT.

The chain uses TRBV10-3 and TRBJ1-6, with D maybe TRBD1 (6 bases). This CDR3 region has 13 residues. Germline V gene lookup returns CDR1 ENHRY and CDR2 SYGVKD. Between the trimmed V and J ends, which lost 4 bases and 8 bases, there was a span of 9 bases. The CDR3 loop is CAISGQEDSPLHF. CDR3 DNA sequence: TGTGCCATCAGTGGACAGGAGGATTCACCCCTCCACTTT.

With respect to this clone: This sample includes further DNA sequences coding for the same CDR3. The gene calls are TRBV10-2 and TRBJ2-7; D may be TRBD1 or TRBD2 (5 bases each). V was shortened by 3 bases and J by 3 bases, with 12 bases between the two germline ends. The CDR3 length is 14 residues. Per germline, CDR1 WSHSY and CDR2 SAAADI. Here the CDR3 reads CASSEGRGGYEQYF. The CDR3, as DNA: TGCGCCAGCAGTGAAGGTCGGGGCGGCTACGAGCAGTACTTC.